One and the same sample provided the 32 T cell receptor beta chains below, sequenced in a study of T cells in localized non-small cell lung cancer. Sequenced by immunoSEQ multiplex PCR; TCRdb stores in-frame clones only, minus some. The table includes 1,500 to 2,000 clones, approximately 19% detected once. The source was normal lung tissue next to the tumor, collected before any cancer treatment. The receptors come from a male donor at least 60 years old with stage III squamous cell lung carcinoma.

This clone was detected only a few times. This chain connects TRBV18 to TRBJ2-7; tentative D call: TRBD1 (6 bases). Germline-derived CDR1 and CDR2 are KGHSH and LQKENI. V dropped 3 bases and J dropped 2 bases, with 11 bases sitting between them. CDR3 length: 14 residues. The CDR3 DNA follows: TGTGCCAGCTCACCCCGCCAGGGGACCTACGAGCAGTACTTC. It specifies CASSPRQGTYEQYF.

The chain is built from TRBV19 and TRBJ2-5; D is possibly TRBD2 (6 bases). The CDR3 totals 15 residues. The V end lost 7 bases, the J end lost 4 bases, and 19 bases lay between the germline ends. Germline V gives CDR1 LNHDA, CDR2 SQIVND (reference sequence). The CDR3 protein is CASTARAGRGETQYF. The CDR3 DNA reads TGTGCCAGTACTGCCAGGGCGGGGCGGGGAGAGACCCAGTACTTC.

This clone showed up just a few times. This chain links TRBV19 with TRBJ2-3; D call uncertain. CDR1 LNHDA and CDR2 SQIVND come from the germline V gene (reference sequence). The CDR3 contains 12 residues. Trimming removed 6 bases at V and 6 bases at J, with 10 bases between. The DNA for the CDR3 is TGTGCCAGTAGCCGGACCTTGGATACGCAGTATTTT. It specifies CASSRTLDTQYF. The whole variable domain, filled in from reference TRBV19 and TRBJ2-3, reads DGGITQSPKYLFRKEGQNVTLSCEQNLNHDAMYWYRQDPGQGLRLIYYSQIVNDFQKGDIAEGYSVSREKKESFPLTVTSAQKNPTAFYLCASSRTLDTQYFGPGTRLTVL.

By its share, this clone is large (0.1 to 1%). V usage is TRBV19 and J usage is TRBJ1-1; D gene uncertain. CDR3 length equals 13 residues. Trimming left V 3 bases short and J 7 bases short, with 12 bases between. Germline V gene data show CDR1 as LNHDA and CDR2 as SQIVND (reference sequence). In DNA form, the CDR3 reads TGTGCCAGTAGTATGGGAGGCTTTGGTGAAGCTTTCTTT. Its translation is CASSMGGFGEAFF.

Only a few counts were recorded for this clone. The DNA for the CDR3 is TGTGCCAGCACCCCTTATAAAAGCCTCACTGGAAACACCATATATTTT. Translated: CASTPYKSLTGNTIYF. The J gene is TRBJ1-3, the V gene TRBV6-8; D is ambiguous. Deletions cut 7 bases from V and 2 bases from J, with 18 bases between. CDR1 and CDR2 from the germline V gene are MNHGY and SAAAGT. This CDR3 region has 16 residues.

This clone occurred a few times. The rearrangement joins TRBV5-1 to TRBJ2-3; D unresolved. V was clipped by 0 bases and J by 0 bases, with 8 bases between them. Looked up from germline, CDR1 is SGHRS and CDR2 is YFSETQ. CDR3 length: 15 residues. The CDR3, as DNA: TGCGCCAGCAGCTTGGATGTCGCTAGCACAGATACGCAGTATTTT. As protein: CASSLDVASTDTQYF.

This clone was seen a few times. Here the CDR3 reads CASRLRVQPMNTEAFF. The CDR3 coding sequence is TGTGCCAGCAGGTTAAGGGTGCAGCCTATGAACACTGAAGCTTTCTTT. This rearrangement joins TRBV6-8 to TRBJ1-1; D is unclear. The CDR3 is made up of 16 amino acids. Per germline, CDR1 MNHGY and CDR2 SAAAGT. Trimming shortened V by 6 bases and J by 0 bases, and 17 bases separated the two germline ends.

The rearrangement uses TRBV12-5 and TRBJ1-6; no reliable D call. V was pared by 3 bases and J by 6 bases, with 12 bases between. CDR3 size: 15 residues. Germline assignment: CDR1 LGHNT and CDR2 FRNRAP. CDR3 loop: CASGFSWSGNSPLHF. The CDR3 DNA reads TGTGCTAGTGGTTTTAGCTGGTCTGGTAATTCACCCCTCCACTTT. The entire variable domain, with the rest obtained from reference TRBV12-5 and TRBJ1-6, is as follows: DARVTQTPRHKVTEMGQEVTMRCQPILGHNTVFWYRQTMMQGLELLAYFRNRAPLDDSGMPKDRFSAEMPDATLATLKIQPSEPRDSAVYFCASGFSWSGNSPLHFGNGTRLTVT.

V gene TRBV19 combines with J gene TRBJ1-2; D unresolved. CDR3 length equals 14 residues. Deletions cut 8 bases from V and 5 bases from J, with 18 bases between. Germline V CDR1 and CDR2: LNHDA, SQIVND (reference sequence). CDR3 residues: CASRPERYGYGYTF. The CDR3 bases are TGTGCCAGTCGACCCGAGAGGTACGGTTATGGCTACACCTTC. The full variable domain, its missing parts supplied by reference TRBV19 and TRBJ1-2, is DGGITQSPKYLFRKEGQNVTLSCEQNLNHDAMYWYRQDPGQGLRLIYYSQIVNDFQKGDIAEGYSVSREKKESFPLTVTSAQKNPTAFYLCASRPERYGYGYTFGSGTRLTVV.

This clone was counted between two and nine times. The chain combines TRBV30 with TRBJ2-1; 7 bases map to TRBD2. The CDR3 has 14 residues. Per the germline V gene, CDR1 is GTSNPN and CDR2 is SVGIG (reference sequence). The V and J ends lost 5 bases and 0 bases, in that order; junction bases with no gene match: 4. The CDR3 DNA reads TGTGCCTGGGGGCCGGGGGGCTCCTACAATGAGCAGTTCTTC. Translation: CAWGPGGSYNEQFF.

This clone came up a few times. The V and J genes are TRBV6-8 and TRBJ2-6; D not certain. V lost 6 bases and J 1 base, leaving 13 bases between the germline ends. The CDR3 sequence is 16 residues long. Germline CDR1 reads MNHGY; CDR2 reads SAAAGT. As DNA, the CDR3 is TGTGCCAGCAGCCCAGGACCGACGTCTGGGGCCAACGTCCTGACTTTC. Residues: CASSPGPTSGANVLTF.

The table lists this clone with a few counts. The chain couples TRBV7-2 to TRBJ2-1; the match to TRBD1 covers 7 bases. Germline V gene sequence: CDR1 SGHTA, CDR2 FQGNSA. The V and J ends lost 5 bases and 8 bases, in that order; junction bases with no gene match: 6. The CDR3 is 13 amino acids. The chain's CDR3 is CASSPGTADEQFF. The DNA of the CDR3 is TGTGCCAGCAGCCCCGGGACAGCCGATGAGCAGTTCTTC.

This sequence joins TRBV9 and TRBJ2-2; unclear D gene. The CDR3 runs to 14 residues. Germline CDR1 SGDLS, CDR2 YYNGEE. V was shortened by 7 bases and J by 1 base, with 11 bases between the two germline ends. The CDR3 DNA is TGTGCCAGCTCCAGGCAATTGAACACCGGGGAGCTGTTTTTT. It specifies CASSRQLNTGELFF.

This clone was seen ten or more times. The chain carries TRBV9 and TRBJ2-7, with 8 nucleotides matching TRBD1. CDR1 SGDLS and CDR2 YYNGEE come from the germline V gene. With 5 bases clipped from V and 3 bases from J, the junction kept 1 base outside the gene matches. The CDR3 runs 12 residues. The CDR3, as DNA: TGTGCCAGCAGAGGACAGGGCTACGAGCAGTACTTC. This encodes CASRGQGYEQYF.

The chain carries TRBV10-2 and TRBJ1-4; 9 bases map to TRBD1. The CDR3 is 13 residues long. Trimming cost V 9 bases and J 8 bases; bases outside gene matches: 7. CDR1 and CDR2 from the germline V gene are WSHSY and SAAADI. CDR3 nucleotides: TGCGCCAGTGAGGGACAGGGTGAAGAAAAACTGTTTTTT. It specifies CASEGQGEEKLFF.

This clone was detected only a few times. CDR3 sequence reads: CASRPPRSWGIDTQYF. In DNA form, the CDR3 reads TGTGCCAGCAGGCCCCCCAGGAGTTGGGGTATAGATACGCAGTATTTT. The rearrangement links TRBV28 to TRBJ2-3; no firm D call. Trimming took 6 bases from V and 5 from J, leaving 21 bases between them. Germline assignment: CDR1 MDHEN and CDR2 SYDVKM. The CDR3 is made up of 16 amino acids.

The sample holds a few counts of this clone. The chain is built from TRBV6-1 and TRBJ2-5; 8 bases map to TRBD1. The junction had 12 bases not matched to a gene; V was cut back by 1 base and J by 5 bases. The germline CDR1 and CDR2 sequences are MNHNS and SASEGT. CDR3 length: 17 amino acids. The CDR3 is CASSEDPRQGASETQYF. CDR3 bases: TGTGCCAGCAGTGAAGACCCTAGGCAGGGGGCGTCGGAGACCCAGTACTTC.

This clone showed up just a few times. This chain joins TRBV11-3 and TRBJ2-4, with 7 nucleotides matching TRBD1. Germline values: CDR1 SGHNT, CDR2 YENEEA. CDR3 length equals 14 residues. V dropped 5 bases and J dropped 5; count of bases not matched to a gene: 6. The CDR3 spells CASSQPGTENIQYF. The DNA of the CDR3 is TGTGCCAGCAGCCAGCCCGGGACAGAAAACATTCAGTACTTC.

The sample holds one count of this clone. The chain links TRBV28 to TRBJ1-4; 7 bases map to TRBD1. The germline gives CDR1 MDHEN, CDR2 SYDVKM. CDR3 size: 15 residues. V shed 3 bases, J shed 8 bases, and the junction held 9 bases outside the gene matches. In DNA, the CDR3 is TGTGCCAGCAGTTTGCCCACAGGGGCGCAAGAAAAACTGTTTTTT. This encodes CASSLPTGAQEKLFF.

This clone is labeled medium-sized. The V call is TRBV11-3, the J call TRBJ2-4; maybe TRBD2 (6 bases). The germline CDR1 and CDR2 sequences are SGHNT and YENEEA. The CDR3 covers 16 residues. The V gene lost 5 bases and the J gene lost 8 bases, with 22 bases spanning the gap. The CDR3 DNA sequence: TGTGCCAGCAGCCATTCTGGGCGGGAATCCGGAGACATTCAGTACTTC. It yields the protein CASSHSGRESGDIQYF.

The rearrangement joins TRBV29-1 to TRBJ1-1; 7 nucleotides line up with TRBD1. CDR3 size: 15 residues. Unmatched junction bases numbered 11, after V lost 6 bases and J lost 1 base. CDR1 SQVTM and CDR2 ANQGSEA come from the germline V gene. CDR3 sequence (DNA): TGCAGCGTAGTTCCAGCAGGGGGGAGGAACACTGAAGCTTTCTTT. It specifies CSVVPAGGRNTEAFF.

The chain combines TRBV19 with TRBJ2-6, with 7 bases aligning to TRBD2. The V and J ends lost 6 bases and 12 bases, in that order; junction bases with no gene match: 14. The germline V gene has CDR1 LNHDA and CDR2 SQIVND (reference sequence). CDR3 length: 15 amino acids. In DNA, the CDR3 is TGTGCCAGTAGCTTCGGGGAGGGGTTCTGGAGCGTCCTGACTTTC. Residues: CASSFGEGFWSVLTF.

The genes are TRBV18 and TRBJ1-6; 7 bases line up with TRBD1. V shed 1 base, J shed 6 bases, and the junction held 6 bases outside the gene matches. Germline loops: CDR1 KGHSH, CDR2 LQKENI. CDR3 size: 16 residues. DNA of the CDR3: TGTGCCAGCTCACCACTACCCGACAGGGCTAATTCACCCCTCCACTTT. The encoded protein is CASSPLPDRANSPLHF.

This chain joins TRBV29-1 and TRBJ1-1; no firm D call. The germline CDR1 and CDR2 sequences are SQVTM and ANQGSEA. CDR3 length: 16 amino acids. The V gene lost 1 base and the J gene lost 0 bases, with 15 bases spanning the gap. The CDR3 loop is CSVEGLSMNMNTEAFF. The CDR3 DNA sequence: TGCAGCGTTGAAGGGCTCTCGATGAACATGAACACTGAAGCTTTCTTT.

This rearrangement joins TRBV5-1 to TRBJ1-2, with TRBD1 matching over 11 bases. The CDR3 consists of 16 residues. Germline V lookup: CDR1 SGHRS, CDR2 YFSETQ. Losses at the gene ends were 5 bases for V and 2 bases for J; bases not matched to a gene: 8. The CDR3 sequence: CASRAGTGGANYGYTF. The CDR3 DNA reads TGCGCCAGCAGGGCTGGGACAGGGGGAGCCAACTATGGCTACACCTTC.

In its sample, this clone ranks as medium-sized. This chain connects TRBV11-3 to TRBJ2-3; TRBD1 matches 12 bases. Germline CDR1 reads SGHNT; CDR2 reads YENEEA. V shed 5 bases and J 2 bases; nucleotides not matched to a gene: 8. The CDR3 runs 17 residues. CDR3 coding DNA: TGTGCCAGCAGCCCAAAAGGGGACAGGGGGCCCACAGATACGCAGTATTTT. As protein: CASSPKGDRGPTDTQYF.

Sample share makes this clone medium-sized. This chain connects TRBV9 to TRBJ2-7, with D perhaps TRBD1 (5 bases). Trimming removed 5 bases from V and 2 bases from J, with 14 bases in between. The CDR3 loop spans 14 amino acids. Germline V gives CDR1 SGDLS, CDR2 YYNGEE. Here the CDR3 reads CASSATATAYEQYF. CDR3 coding DNA: TGTGCCAGCAGTGCCACGGCGACAGCCTACGAGCAGTACTTC.

This clone has only a few counts. The genes are TRBV15 and TRBJ2-3; D is uncertain. This CDR3 contains 17 residues. The germline CDR1 and CDR2 sequences are LNHNV and YYDKDF (reference sequence). Deletions cut 0 bases from V and 2 bases from J, with 15 bases between. The CDR3 DNA is TGTGCCACCAGCAGAGATCAGGTCCTCTTTGACACAGATACGCAGTATTTT. It specifies CATSRDQVLFDTDTQYF.

This clone counts as medium-sized. V usage is TRBV9 and J usage is TRBJ1-6; TRBD1 aligns across 10 bases. The CDR3 has 17 amino acids. Germline V gene data show CDR1 as SGDLS and CDR2 as YYNGEE. Trimming removed 0 bases from V and 7 bases from J; junction bases left unmatched: 7. The CDR3 here is CASSVDLQGQGNSPLHF. DNA for the CDR3: TGTGCCAGCAGCGTAGATCTTCAGGGACAGGGGAATTCACCCCTCCACTTT.

This clone qualifies as medium-sized. The chain joins TRBV11-3 to TRBJ1-1, with 7 positions matching TRBD1. The germline V gene encodes CDR1 SGHNT and CDR2 YENEEA. The V and J ends lost 4 bases and 0 bases, in that order; junction bases with no gene match: 2. The CDR3 has 14 residues. The CDR3 is CASSWGQLNTEAFF. CDR3 nucleotides: TGTGCCAGCAGCTGGGGACAGTTGAACACTGAAGCTTTCTTT.

The chain couples TRBV10-2 to TRBJ2-5; perhaps TRBD2 as D (5 bases). The germline V and J ends were trimmed by 0 bases and 4 bases, with 18 bases remaining between them. The CDR3 length is 17 residues. In germline, CDR1 is WSHSY, CDR2 SAAADI. CDR3 region: CASSESRGTGSRETQYF. CDR3 DNA: TGCGCCAGCAGTGAGTCTCGGGGAACGGGGTCGCGAGAGACCCAGTACTTC.

By share, this clone counts as medium-sized (0.01 to 0.1%). The rearrangement joins TRBV9 to TRBJ1-3; no definite D call. This CDR3 contains 15 residues. Germline loops: CDR1 SGDLS, CDR2 YYNGEE. V lost 0 bases to trimming and J lost 0 bases, with 7 bases between them. The CDR3 DNA follows: TGTGCCAGCAGCGTAGACAGCAACTCTGGAAACACCATATATTTT. This encodes CASSVDSNSGNTIYF.